A selection of T cell receptor beta chains follows, all from one sample in a study of cytomegalovirus exposure and HLA in healthy donors. Only in-frame clones appear in the TCRdb table, and some are missing; sequencing was by immunoSEQ multiplex PCR. This table has roughly 97,000 clones, around 80% appearing once. What was sequenced was PBMCs. All receptors come from a woman between 40 and 50 years old in good health and CMV-seronegative. The CDR3 runs from the conserved cysteine through the conserved F or W. A D gene is named only where the DNA matches it firmly. Clone size is stated in some rows and not others, as once, few, many or a class when expanded.

clone size: -
V gene: TRBV6-5
D gene: TRBD2
J gene: TRBJ2-7
CDR3 DNA: TGTGCCAGCAGCCGGACTAGCGGGAGGTCAAACGAGCAGTACTTC
CDR3 protein: CASSRTSGRSNEQYF

clone size: -
V gene: TRBV9
D gene: -
J gene: TRBJ1-4
CDR3 DNA: TGTGCCAGCAGCGCCCAGGGCCTTGGGCATGAAAAACTGTTTTTT
CDR3 protein: CASSAQGLGHEKLFF

clone size: -
V gene: TRBV4-1
D gene: TRBD1
J gene: TRBJ2-7
CDR3 DNA: TGCGCCAGCAGCCAAGATACAGGGGCCCAAATCTTC
CDR3 protein: CASSQDTGAQIF

clone size: once
V gene: TRBV7-2
D gene: TRBD1
J gene: TRBJ1-5
CDR3 DNA: TGTGCCAGCAGCGTAGGGACAGGGAGGAAGAATCAGCCCCAGCATTTT
CDR3 protein: CASSVGTGRKNQPQHF

clone size: -
V gene: TRBV4-3
D gene: TRBD2
J gene: TRBJ2-1
CDR3 DNA: TGCGCCAGCAGCCAAGGACTAGCGGGACTTTACAATGAGCAGTTCTTC
CDR3 protein: CASSQGLAGLYNEQFF

clone size: -
V gene: TRBV5-1
D gene: TRBD1
J gene: TRBJ1-4
CDR3 DNA: TGTGCCAGCAGTTACGACAGGGGGTCAAGTGAAAAACTGTTTTTT
CDR3 protein: CASSYDRGSSEKLFF

clone size: -
V gene: TRBV4-3
D gene: -
J gene: TRBJ1-5
CDR3 DNA: TGCGCCAGCAGCCAAGATTGGACACTTTTTAGCAATCAGCCCCAGCATTTT
CDR3 protein: CASSQDWTLFSNQPQHF

clone size: -
V gene: TRBV7-9
D gene: -
J gene: TRBJ1-1
CDR3 DNA: TGTGCCAGCAGCCCAGCCGGGCAGGGCGTCACTGAAGCTTTCTTT
CDR3 protein: CASSPAGQGVTEAFF

clone size: -
V gene: TRBV6-4
D gene: -
J gene: TRBJ2-6
CDR3 DNA: TGTGCCAGCAGCGCCGTGGCCTCTGGGGCCAACGTCCTGACTTTC
CDR3 protein: CASSAVASGANVLTF

clone size: -
V gene: TRBV7-2
D gene: TRBD2
J gene: TRBJ2-7
CDR3 DNA: TGTGCCAGCAGCCCAAAGACTAGCGGGAGCTCCTACGAGCAGTACTTC
CDR3 protein: CASSPKTSGSSYEQYF

clone size: once
V gene: TRBV7-2
D gene: -
J gene: TRBJ2-7
CDR3 DNA: TGTGCCAGCAGCGTTAGCGGCACTAGCTCCTACGAGCAGTACTTC
CDR3 protein: CASSVSGTSSYEQYF

clone size: -
V gene: TRBV7-9
D gene: TRBD2
J gene: TRBJ2-1
CDR3 DNA: TGTGCCAGCAGCTTAGGGATGGTTGGTAGCGGGAGGGAGCAGTTCTTC
CDR3 protein: CASSLGMVGSGREQFF

clone size: few
V gene: TRBV28
D gene: TRBD1
J gene: TRBJ1-1
CDR3 DNA: TGTGCCAGCAGAGGATCAGGGGGCTCAGCTTTCTTT
CDR3 protein: CASRGSGGSAFF

clone size: -
V gene: TRBV4-1
D gene: -
J gene: TRBJ1-1
CDR3 DNA: TGCGCCAGCAGCCAACCGGTGGCAGGGATCACTGAAGCTTTCTTT
CDR3 protein: CASSQPVAGITEAFF

clone size: few
V gene: TRBV29-1
D gene: TRBD2
J gene: TRBJ2-3
CDR3 DNA: TGCAGCGTTATGGGGGGAGGGAACACAGATACGCAGTATTTT
CDR3 protein: CSVMGGGNTDTQYF

clone size: -
V gene: TRBV7-7
D gene: TRBD1
J gene: TRBJ2-7
CDR3 DNA: TGTGCTAGCAGGCCTGGACAGGGAGGGTACTTC
CDR3 protein: CASRPGQGGYF

clone size: -
V gene: TRBV11-2
D gene: TRBD2
J gene: TRBJ2-2
CDR3 DNA: TGTGCCAGCGTAAAAGAGGCGGGAGTAGTCTCCCTCGAGGAGCTGTTTTTT
CDR3 protein: CASVKEAGVVSLEELFF

clone size: -
V gene: TRBV5-1
D gene: -
J gene: TRBJ2-2
CDR3 DNA: TGCGCCAGCAGCTTGGTTTCGGGATTAGCGGCCACCGGGGAGCTGTTTTTT
CDR3 protein: CASSLVSGLAATGELFF

clone size: -
V gene: TRBV28
D gene: TRBD2
J gene: TRBJ2-7
CDR3 DNA: TGTGCCAGCCGCGGGGCTAGCGGGAGTTGGCAAGACCAGTACTTC
CDR3 protein: CASRGASGSWQDQYF

clone size: -
V gene: TRBV7-8
D gene: TRBD2
J gene: TRBJ2-7
CDR3 DNA: TGTGCCAGCAGCCCTATCAGACTAGCGGGAGCTCGAGAGCAGTACTTC
CDR3 protein: CASSPIRLAGAREQYF

clone size: -
V gene: TRBV28
D gene: -
J gene: TRBJ1-5
CDR3 DNA: TGTGCCAGCAGTTGGGTTTTGGAGAGCAATCAGCCCCAGCATTTT
CDR3 protein: CASSWVLESNQPQHF

clone size: -
V gene: TRBV28
D gene: -
J gene: TRBJ2-6
CDR3 DNA: TGTGCCAGCAGCCGACTGAGGACTGGGGCCAACGTCCTGACTTTC
CDR3 protein: CASSRLRTGANVLTF

clone size: few
V gene: TRBV7-3
D gene: -
J gene: TRBJ1-1
CDR3 DNA: TGTGCCAGCAGCCCGTTTGCGGGGGCCGTCACTGAAGCTTTCTTT
CDR3 protein: CASSPFAGAVTEAFF

clone size: -
V gene: TRBV5-1
D gene: TRBD2
J gene: TRBJ2-5
CDR3 DNA: TGCGCCAGCAGCTCTAGGACTAGCGGAGGGGTGGAGACCCAGTACTTC
CDR3 protein: CASSSRTSGGVETQYF

clone size: -
V gene: TRBV7-3
D gene: TRBD2
J gene: TRBJ2-1
CDR3 DNA: TGTGCCAGCAGCCCATCCGGGACTAGCGGGAGGATGAATGAGCAGTTCTTC
CDR3 protein: CASSPSGTSGRMNEQFF

clone size: -
V gene: TRBV11-2
D gene: -
J gene: TRBJ2-5
CDR3 DNA: TGTGCCAGCAGCTTAGAGGAAGGGGCCGGGGGGTACTTC
CDR3 protein: CASSLEEGAGGYF

clone size: few
V gene: TRBV7-2
D gene: -
J gene: TRBJ2-5
CDR3 DNA: TGTGCCAGCAGCTTGTGGGAGCGGGAGACCCAGTACTTC
CDR3 protein: CASSLWERETQYF

clone size: -
V gene: TRBV9
D gene: TRBD2
J gene: TRBJ2-7
CDR3 DNA: TGTGCCAGCAGCGTCCTAGCGGGACCCTACGAGCAGTACTTC
CDR3 protein: CASSVLAGPYEQYF

clone size: few
V gene: TRBV27
D gene: -
J gene: TRBJ1-5
CDR3 DNA: TGTGCCAGCAGTCCAGGGGCTATGGGCAATCAGCCCCAGCATTTT
CDR3 protein: CASSPGAMGNQPQHF